The following is a T cell receptor (beta chain) sequence with its context. Its matching antigen is unknown. This sample was taken from a study of read filtering for tumor transcriptome and immune sequencing. General observations from the study: The CD138-negative fraction was mixed bone marrow immune cells, not pure T cells.

Deletions cut 7 bases from V and 9 bases from J, with 18 bases between. CDR3 length: 12 amino acids. Germline loops: CDR1 SQVTM, CDR2 ANQGSEA. This library used around 0.4 ug RNA and molecular barcoded adaptors spanning alpha/delta and beta/gamma chains. From the reads, TCRdb called clonotypes with MiXCR, one entry per CDR3 protein. The sample consists of tens of thousands of distinct CDR3 sequences, roughly 20% of them appearing once. V gene TRBV29-1 combines with J gene TRBJ2-5; a weak D match, TRBD2 (5 bases). This TCR came from a donor at least 40 years old with multiple myeloma. Sequenced sample: a population of CD138-negative cells sorted from bone marrow. The CDR3 DNA follows: TGCAGCGCTGACGCTATCGGGAAGGCCCAGTACTTC. Its translation is CSADAIGKAQYF.